This TCR beta chain is from a study of T cells in Graves' hyperthyroidism and ophthalmopathy. Researchers amplified the TCR beta CDR3 regions from RNA transcripts. A first-round RT-PCR of the TCR CDR3 used the HTBI primer set. In TCRdb, the multiplex PCR reads were re-called with MiXCR into one record per CDR3 protein. The table includes more than 550,000 distinct CDR3 sequences, roughly 17% detected once. CDR1 is MDHEN, CDR2 SYDVKM, per germline. The CDR3 is 17 residues long. J gave up 5 bases and V 4 bases, and 13 bases lay outside the gene matches. This clonotype was observed at least ten times. Participants, patients aged 18 to 65, had newly diagnosed hyperthyroidism with a duration under 2 months. Cells are PBMCs isolated from around 10 ml of fresh blood.

The chain recombines TRBV28 with TRBJ1-5; 8 bases are shared with TRBD1. The sequence was obtained from a man aged 50 to 60 with Graves' hyperthyroidism. The sequenced sample was blood. The CDR3 sequence: CASSSLVGQGEDQPQHF. The DNA of the CDR3 is TGTGCCAGCAGTTCACTTGTCGGACAGGGAGAGGATCAGCCCCAGCATTTT.